A single sample gave rise to the 20 T cell receptor beta chains below, sequenced in a study of blood T cell repertoires in COVID-19. Some clones are missing from TCRdb's copy, which holds only in-frame ones; the method was immunoSEQ multiplex PCR. This table holds roughly 88,000 clones, around nine tenths found once. The sequencing input was peripheral blood. The receptors originated from a woman aged 45-59 years in a cohort sampled during active COVID-19.

The V gene is TRBV7-3, the J gene TRBJ2-7; tentative D call: TRBD1 (6 bases). Germline V gene sequence: CDR1 SGHTA, CDR2 FQGTGA. V shed 1 base and J shed 3 bases, with 13 bases lying between them. The CDR3 is 15 residues long. This chain's CDR3 is CASSLRGETGYEQYF. CDR3 nucleotides: TGTGCCAGCAGCTTAAGAGGGGAGACAGGCTACGAGCAGTACTTC.

The chain carries TRBV7-2 and TRBJ2-7; 12 nucleotides agree with TRBD2. The CDR3 is made up of 15 amino acids. The V and J ends lost 5 bases and 5 bases, in that order; junction bases with no gene match: 7. The germline V gene encodes CDR1 SGHTA and CDR2 FQGNSA. In DNA form, the CDR3 reads TGTGCCAGCAGCGTCTCTAGCGGGAGGGACCACGAGCAGTACTTC. It specifies CASSVSSGRDHEQYF.

The rearrangement joins TRBV24-1 to TRBJ2-1; 8 bases agree with TRBD2. Germline V gives CDR1 KGHDR, CDR2 SFDVKD. Unmatched junction bases numbered 7, after V lost 10 bases and J lost 6 bases. This CDR3 contains 13 residues. For the CDR3, the DNA is TGTGCCACGTCGATAGCGGGATCCAATGAGCAGTTCTTC. Translated: CATSIAGSNEQFF.

This chain links TRBV28 with TRBJ2-3; TRBD2 aligns across 8 bases. J gave up 0 bases and V 6 bases, and 20 bases lay outside the gene matches. This CDR3 region has 20 residues. Germline V gives CDR1 MDHEN, CDR2 SYDVKM. This chain's CDR3 is CASSVPGGDKLAASTDTQYF. In nucleotides, the CDR3 is TGTGCCAGCAGCGTTCCGGGGGGGGACAAACTAGCGGCCAGCACAGATACGCAGTATTTT.

The CDR3 bases are TGCGCCAGCAGCTGGAGGACAGGGGACTCCTATAATTCACCCCTCCACTTT. Translation: CASSWRTGDSYNSPLHF. The rearrangement joins TRBV5-1 to TRBJ1-6, with 9 positions matching TRBD1. Germline CDR1 SGHRS, CDR2 YFSETQ. The CDR3 runs to 17 residues. The J segment lost 0 bases and the V segment lost 3 bases, leaving 4 bases of the junction unmatched.

This chain joins TRBV6-5 and TRBJ2-7, with D tentatively TRBD1 (5 bases). V shed 5 bases and J shed 6 bases, with 17 bases lying between them. CDR1 is MNHEY and CDR2 is SVGAGI in the germline V gene. This CDR3 has 14 amino acids. This CDR3 is CASSRTTASGEQYF. CDR3 bases: TGTGCCAGCAGTCGGACGACAGCGTCGGGCGAGCAGTACTTC.

The chain combines TRBV5-1 with TRBJ1-1, with TRBD1 matching over 8 bases. V was clipped by 7 bases and J by 2 bases; unmatched bases: 16. CDR1 is SGHRS, CDR2 YFSETQ, per germline. This CDR3 is built from 17 residues. This CDR3 reads CASRPLPSTGANTEAFF. CDR3 sequence (DNA): TGCGCCAGCCGTCCACTCCCGTCGACAGGGGCAAACACTGAAGCTTTCTTT.

The chain is built from TRBV6-5 and TRBJ1-3, with TRBD1 as a possible D gene (6 bases). Germline CDR1 MNHEY, CDR2 SVGAGI. The V and J ends lost 6 bases and 4 bases respectively, with 16 bases between them. The CDR3 is 15 residues long. CDR3 region: CASRKDSSGGNTIYF. CDR3 DNA sequence: TGTGCCAGCAGGAAGGACAGCAGTGGGGGAAACACCATATATTTT.

J is TRBJ1-5 and V is TRBV28, with D unresolved. Trimming left V 3 bases short and J 7 bases short, with 10 bases between. The CDR3 has 13 residues. Germline V lookup: CDR1 MDHEN, CDR2 SYDVKM. For the CDR3, the DNA is TGTGCCAGCAGTTTCGGTACGAACCAGCCCCAGCATTTT. It translates to CASSFGTNQPQHF.

A few counts support this clone. This rearrangement joins TRBV6-1 to TRBJ1-5; D is ambiguous. The germline V and J ends were trimmed by 2 bases and 0 bases, with 14 bases remaining between them. CDR1 is MNHNS and CDR2 is SASEGT in the germline V gene. The CDR3 is 17 amino acids. CDR3 sequence: CASSEKRTDHSNQPQHF. CDR3 coding DNA: TGTGCCAGCAGTGAAAAGCGGACCGATCATAGCAATCAGCCCCAGCATTTT.

CDR3 sequence reads: CASSAREREKLFF. The CDR3 nucleotides read TGTGCCAGCAGCGCCCGGGAGAGGGAAAAACTGTTTTTT. This rearrangement joins TRBV11-2 to TRBJ1-4; D not certain. The CDR3 sequence is 13 residues long. Germline CDR1 SGHAT, CDR2 FQNNGV. The V and J ends lost 5 bases and 8 bases respectively, with 12 bases between them.

This chain uses TRBV11-3 with TRBJ2-1; TRBD1 might be the D (5 bases). CDR1 and CDR2 from the germline V gene are SGHNT and YENEEA. Trimming shortened V by 1 base and J by 0 bases, and 7 bases separated the two germline ends. The CDR3 is made up of 15 amino acids. The CDR3 coding sequence is TGTGCCAGCAGCTTAGGGGGCTCCTCCTACAATGAGCAGTTCTTC. Translation: CASSLGGSSYNEQFF.

This sequence joins TRBV15 and TRBJ1-2, with 10 bases identical to TRBD1. The J segment lost 3 bases and the V segment lost 10 bases, leaving 8 bases of the junction unmatched. Germline V gene lookup returns CDR1 LNHNV and CDR2 YYDKDF (reference sequence). The CDR3 covers 14 residues. CDR3: CAIRSGTGDYGYTF. The DNA of the CDR3 is TGTGCCATCCGGAGTGGGACAGGGGACTATGGCTACACCTTC.

This clone was detected only a few times. V is TRBV3-1 (or the pseudogene TRBV3-2) and J is TRBJ1-1, with D maybe TRBD1 (5 bases). Deletions cut 7 bases from V and 1 base from J, with 16 bases between. From germline, CDR1 is LGHDT and CDR2 YNNKEL (reference sequence). The CDR3 covers 15 residues. The CDR3 DNA reads TGTGCCAGCAACCACTTAGACAGATCGAACACTGAAGCTTTCTTT. Residues: CASNHLDRSNTEAFF.

The DNA for the CDR3 is TGTGCCAGCAGCGCGACTGCCTCTACGCAGGGGCTAAACGAGCAGTACTTC. Translation: CASSATASTQGLNEQYF. The chain has TRBV9 and TRBJ2-7; perhaps TRBD1 as D (6 bases). V lost 3 bases and J lost 5, with 24 bases in between. Looked up from germline, CDR1 is SGDLS and CDR2 is YYNGEE. The CDR3 spans 17 residues.

The V and J genes are TRBV6-1 and TRBJ1-1, with TRBD1 matching over 9 bases. CDR3 size: 16 residues. From germline, CDR1 is MNHNS and CDR2 SASEGT. J lost 2 bases, V lost 4 bases, and 8 bases had no gene match. The CDR3 DNA reads as TGTGCCAGCAGTGTTTACAGGGGGCTAGATAACACTGAAGCTTTCTTT. Its protein product is CASSVYRGLDNTEAFF.

V usage is TRBV6-1 and J usage is TRBJ1-5; 9 bases align to TRBD1. Trimming at V came to 0 bases and at J to 5 bases, leaving 8 bases not matched to a gene. The CDR3 totals 17 residues. Germline V lookup: CDR1 MNHNS, CDR2 SASEGT. The CDR3 spells CASSEAPGQGWYQPQHF. DNA for the CDR3: TGTGCCAGCAGTGAAGCGCCGGGACAGGGTTGGTATCAGCCCCAGCATTTT.

By sample fraction, this clone is medium-sized. This chain connects TRBV4-1 to TRBJ1-2, with D tentatively TRBD1 (5 bases). Trimming pared 10 bases from V and 7 bases from J, leaving 13 bases between. The CDR3 extends over 11 amino acids. Germline V lookup: CDR1 MGHRA, CDR2 YSYEKL. The CDR3 spells CATTGGTGYTF. CDR3 DNA: TGCGCCACCACTGGGGGGACTGGCTACACCTTC.

V gene TRBV11-2 combines with J gene TRBJ1-5, with 7 nucleotides matching TRBD1. Looked up from germline, CDR1 is SGHAT and CDR2 is FQNNGV. The CDR3 consists of 15 residues. The V gene end was trimmed by 1 base and the J gene end by 4 bases; junction bases not matched to a gene: 4. CDR3 in amino acids: CASSLGAGGNQPQHF. DNA of the CDR3: TGTGCCAGCAGCTTAGGGGCAGGGGGAAATCAGCCCCAGCATTTT.

The V and J genes are TRBV5-1 and TRBJ1-4; D remains unclear. Germline CDR1 and CDR2: SGHRS and YFSETQ. This CDR3 is built from 15 residues. Trimming left V 0 bases short and J 4 bases short, with 10 bases between. The DNA for the CDR3 is TGCGCCAGCAGCTTGGTGGGAGGAGATAATGAAAAACTGTTTTTT. It is translated as CASSLVGGDNEKLFF.